Sequencing of this T cell receptor (beta chain) was carried out in a study of T cell responses to AZD1222 COVID-19 vaccine. Trimming removed 5 bases from V and 1 base from J; junction bases left unmatched: 6. The germline CDR1 and CDR2 sequences are MNHEY and SVGEGT. The CDR3 is 15 residues long. Points on this clone: Its antigen is not identified. The sample holds other DNA sequences that translate to the same CDR3.

Study-level points and caveats: Clonal diversity may have been underestimated, and the donors were mostly white British, with more females than males.

Profiled with immunoSEQ multiplex PCR; TCRdb holds only in-frame clones, not every one. The sample lists some 100,000 clones; 85% to 90% were seen once. The chain carries TRBV6-2 or TRBV6-3 and TRBJ2-3; 7 bases are a match to TRBD1. The sequences come from peripheral blood, collected 28 days after the second AZD1222 dose. The receptor was isolated from an adult who received the AZD1222 COVID-19 vaccine. CDR3 coding DNA: TGTGCCAGCAGTCCGCGGACAGGAGGCACAGATACGCAGTATTTT. Protein: CASSPRTGGTDTQYF.